The source of this T cell receptor beta chain is a study of patients and donors after allogeneic stem cell transplantation. J was trimmed by 2 bases and V by 1 base; bases with no gene match: 3. From germline, CDR1 is KGHSH and CDR2 LQKENI. The CDR3 runs 15 residues. This clonotype was seen more than once but under ten times. TCRdb processed the RT-PCR reads anew with MiXCR; each CDR3 protein has one entry. The sample contains about 200,000 distinct CDR3 sequences, around two fifths of which appear only once. The sequenced sample consisted of blood, either unsorted or a sorted T cell fraction (not recorded which). The chain recombines TRBV18 with TRBJ1-1, with 8 bases aligning to TRBD1. This TCR was sampled from a human donor who was either an allogeneic HSCT recipient or a stem cell or donor lymphocyte infusion donor (not recorded which). It is not recorded whose cells these are; they may come from a transplant donor. CDR3 residues: CASSPRQGINTEAFF. The CDR3 DNA reads as TGTGCCAGCTCACCACGACAGGGGATTAACACTGAAGCTTTCTTT.